This T cell receptor beta chain was found in a study of blood T cells in healthy people across ages. With respect to this clonotype: Its specificity is unknown.

Overall study results and limits: TCR beta diversity correlated strongly with naive T cell percentage. A roughly linear age-dependent decrease characterized TCR beta diversity per million T cells. Diversity estimates from one million T cells were considered underestimates.

The second PCR ran roughly 6 to 11 cycles with a sample-barcoded 5' primer and J-beta primers. The template-switch adaptor, which had 12 random nucleotides, put a tag on each cDNA molecule. TCRdb re-called the 5' RACE reads through MiXCR, storing one row per CDR3 protein. The repertoire consists of about 830,000 distinct CDR3 sequences, with less than 80% occurring once and the leading ten covering 28%. The clonotype originates from a man aged 30 to 39 in good health. Sequenced sample: blood.

Here the CDR3 reads CASTPSEELEQYF. CDR3 DNA: TGTGCCAGCACCCCATCGGAGGAGCTTGAGCAGTACTTC. This sequence joins TRBV6-2 or TRBV6-3 and TRBJ2-5, with D tentatively TRBD2 (5 bases). Trimming stripped 7 bases from V and 11 bases from J, with 20 bases between. The CDR3 has 13 residues. Looked up from germline, CDR1 is MNHEY and CDR2 is SVGEGT.